This entry lists 25 T cell receptor beta chains sequenced from one sample in a study of human T cells and chemical hapten exposure. From the RACE reads, TCRdb called clonotypes with MiXCR, one entry per CDR3 protein. The data contain under 50,000 distinct CDR3 sequences, less than 8.5% of them singletons. Indicated time point: pre-sensitization, week 0. Treatment here: therapeutic diphenylcyclopropenone sensitization with weekly scalp DPC. Sequences were derived from whole blood, sampled in connection with sensitization to the hapten diphenylcyclopropenone (DPC). The receptors were gathered from a woman between 45 and 60 years old with alopecia areata. Some clones in this sample may be carry-over from other donors' samples.

This clonotype appeared many times. This chain joins TRBV24-1 and TRBJ2-7, with a tentative D call TRBD1 (6 bases). Germline V gene lookup returns CDR1 KGHDR and CDR2 SFDVKD. The length of the CDR3 is 15 residues. Trimming removed 3 bases from V and 0 bases from J, with 11 bases in between. For the CDR3, the DNA is TGTGCCACCAGTGATCCCAGGGGTAGCTCCTACGAGCAGTACTTC. Protein sequence: CATSDPRGSSYEQYF.

The sample holds many counts of this clonotype. This chain uses TRBV29-1 with TRBJ1-2; D is undetermined. The V end was cut by 7 bases, the J end by 5 bases, with 11 bases between. Germline V gene sequence: CDR1 SQVTM, CDR2 ANQGSEA. CDR3 length: 11 amino acids. CDR3 sequence: CSASDGYGYTF. The CDR3 bases are TGCAGCGCTTCGGACGGGTATGGCTACACCTTC.

Many counts were recorded for this clonotype. V is TRBV6-2 or TRBV6-3 and J is TRBJ2-7, with 10 bases identical to TRBD2. There are 14 residues in the CDR3. Germline CDR1 and CDR2: MNHEY and SVGEGT. V gave up 7 bases and J gave up 3 bases; unmatched junction bases: 6. CDR3 region: CASNAPSGSYEQYF. CDR3 DNA: TGTGCCAGCAACGCGCCTAGCGGGAGCTACGAGCAGTACTTC.

This clonotype was observed at least ten times. The genes are TRBV2 and TRBJ1-1; D remains unclear. Trimming removed 0 bases at V and 0 bases at J, with 5 bases between. Germline CDR1 and CDR2: SNHLY and FYNNEI. The CDR3 has 14 residues. The chain's CDR3 is CASSEARMNTEAFF. CDR3 nucleotides: TGTGCCAGCAGTGAAGCGCGGATGAACACTGAAGCTTTCTTT.

The rearrangement uses TRBV5-1 and TRBJ2-1; unclear D gene. Per germline, CDR1 SGHRS and CDR2 YFSETQ. With 2 bases removed from V and 2 bases from J, the gap between germline ends came to 11 bases. The length of the CDR3 is 15 residues. The CDR3 is CASSFQTGTYNEQFF. The CDR3 DNA is TGCGCCAGCAGCTTCCAGACTGGGACCTACAATGAGCAGTTCTTC.

This clonotype was detected many times. This chain joins TRBV29-1 and TRBJ2-2; 14 bases agree with TRBD2. The CDR3 contains 19 residues. Trimming took 6 bases from V and 1 from J; bases not matched to a gene: 13. Germline values: CDR1 SQVTM, CDR2 ANQGSEA. The CDR3 sequence is CSVSGTSGRDWGNTGELFF. CDR3 nucleotide sequence: TGCAGCGTCTCCGGGACTAGCGGGAGAGATTGGGGGAACACCGGGGAGCTGTTTTTT.

This clonotype was detected many times. The chain couples TRBV12-3 or TRBV12-4 to TRBJ2-1; D is undetermined. V was trimmed by 5 bases and J by 6 bases, leaving 20 bases between them. The CDR3 extends over 16 amino acids. CDR3 bases: TGTGCCAGCAGTACCCACCGTAAGACGGTGGGCAATGAGCAGTTCTTC. Translation: CASSTHRKTVGNEQFF.

This clonotype was counted ten times or more. V gene TRBV7-6 combines with J gene TRBJ2-2; the D gene is possibly TRBD1 (5 bases). Deletions cut 5 bases from V and 6 bases from J, with 13 bases between. This CDR3 comprises 14 residues. Germline-derived CDR1 and CDR2 are SGHVS and FNYEAQ. CDR3 amino acids: CASSLGRGAGELFF. CDR3 bases: TGTGCCAGCAGCCTGGGTAGGGGTGCCGGGGAGCTGTTTTTT.

This clonotype came up many times. This rearrangement joins TRBV5-1 to TRBJ1-4, with 7 bases fitting TRBD1. This CDR3 comprises 16 residues. Germline V gives CDR1 SGHRS, CDR2 YFSETQ. Losses at the gene ends were 4 bases for V and 0 bases for J; bases not matched to a gene: 6. The CDR3 sequence is CASSPGTDATNEKLFF. CDR3 sequence (DNA): TGCGCCAGCAGCCCGGGGACAGACGCAACTAATGAAAAACTGTTTTTT.

The rearrangement uses TRBV25-1 and TRBJ2-3, with 7 bases matching TRBD1. The ends lost 8 bases at V and 4 bases at J; junction bases unmatched: 9. The CDR3 runs to 14 residues. Per the germline V gene, CDR1 is MGHDK and CDR2 is SYGVNS. The CDR3 here is CASWTGALADTQYF. The CDR3 nucleotides read TGTGCCAGCTGGACAGGTGCCTTGGCAGATACGCAGTATTTT. The full variable domain, its missing parts supplied by reference TRBV25-1 and TRBJ2-3, is EADIYQTPRYLVIGTGKKITLECSQTMGHDKMYWYQQDPGMELHLIHYSYGVNSTEKGDLSSESTVSRIRTEHFPLTLESARPSHTSQYLCASWTGALADTQYFGPGTRLTVL.

This clonotype occurred many times. The chain combines TRBV6-5 with TRBJ2-1; 10 bases are shared with TRBD2. Germline lookup yields CDR1 MNHEY and CDR2 SVGAGI. V shed 3 bases and J 8 bases; nucleotides not matched to a gene: 10. The CDR3 covers 16 residues. The CDR3 DNA reads TGTGCCAGCAGTTATAGAGCTAGCGGGAGAAGCGATGAGCAGTTCTTC. Amino acids: CASSYRASGRSDEQFF.

This clonotype has at least ten counts. V usage is TRBV12-3 or TRBV12-4 and J usage is TRBJ2-7; possible D gene TRBD1, 5 bases. The CDR3 totals 14 residues. Trimming took off 1 base at V and 4 bases at J, with 11 bases between the two ends. In DNA, the CDR3 is TGTGCCAGCAGTTTAGGGGGCCCCTCGTACGAGCAGTACTTC. As protein: CASSLGGPSYEQYF.

In its sample, this clonotype was seen many times. The chain joins TRBV11-2 to TRBJ2-7; 8 bases agree with TRBD1. V lost 4 bases to trimming and J lost 2 bases; unmatched junction nucleotides: 10. The CDR3 length is 16 residues. CDR1 and CDR2 from the germline V gene are SGHAT and FQNNGV. In DNA, the CDR3 is TGTGCCAGCAGCTCCCTCTTCGGGACAGGAACCTACGAGCAGTACTTC. Translation gives CASSSLFGTGTYEQYF.

This chain connects TRBV29-1 to TRBJ2-3; maybe TRBD2 (6 bases). This CDR3 spans 15 amino acids. CDR1 and CDR2 from the germline V gene are SQVTM and ANQGSEA. V dropped 4 bases and J dropped 1 base, with 15 bases sitting between them. DNA of the CDR3: TGCAGCGTTGGACGGCTAGCGAGCCGCACAGATACGCAGTATTTT. Amino acid sequence: CSVGRLASRTDTQYF.

This clonotype was seen more than once but under ten times. The gene calls are TRBV5-5 and TRBJ2-4; D ambiguous. The CDR3 consists of 16 residues. CDR1 is SGHKS and CDR2 is YYEKEE in the germline V gene (reference sequence). Trimming took 0 bases from V and 0 from J, leaving 10 bases between them. CDR3 sequence reads: CASSLGSLVAKNIQYF. The CDR3 nucleotides read TGTGCCAGCAGCTTGGGCAGCCTTGTAGCCAAAAACATTCAGTACTTC.

This clonotype was seen at least ten times. The CDR3 DNA reads as TGTGCCAGCTCGCAAGGGGGCGCCGCAAATGGCTACACCTTC. Its protein is CASSQGGAANGYTF. The rearrangement uses TRBV18 and TRBJ1-2, with 7 bases fitting TRBD1. The germline gives CDR1 KGHSH, CDR2 LQKENI. This CDR3 has 14 residues. The V segment lost 6 bases and the J segment 6 bases; nucleotides outside the gene matches: 10.

This clonotype was observed a few times. The chain links TRBV11-2 to TRBJ2-7; D unclear. The CDR3 runs to 13 residues. Between the trimmed V and J ends, which lost 5 bases and 4 bases, there was a span of 12 bases. Germline CDR1 SGHAT, CDR2 FQNNGV. The CDR3 protein is CASSPAAFYEQYF. As DNA, the CDR3 is TGTGCCAGCAGCCCTGCGGCATTTTACGAGCAGTACTTC. Filled out from reference TRBV11-2 and TRBJ2-7, the complete variable domain reads EAGVAQSPRYKIIEKRQSVAFWCNPISGHATLYWYQQILGQGPKLLIQFQNNGVVDDSQLPKDRFSAERLKGVDSTLKIQPAKLEDSAVYLCASSPAAFYEQYFGPGTRLTVT.

This sequence joins TRBV7-9 and TRBJ2-1, with 7 bases aligning to TRBD1. Germline CDR1 and CDR2: SEHNR and FQNEAQ (reference sequence). The CDR3 sequence is 14 residues long. V gave up 4 bases and J gave up 10 bases; unmatched junction bases: 10. CDR3 protein: CASSSGTVDREQFF. The CDR3 nucleotides are TGTGCCAGCAGCTCCGGGACAGTAGATAGGGAGCAGTTCTTC.

The table lists this clonotype with a few counts. This sequence joins TRBV5-1 and TRBJ2-1; TRBD2 might be the D (6 bases). The CDR3 has 15 residues. Trimming took 1 base from V and 1 from J, leaving 9 bases between them. The V gene's germline CDR1 is SGHRS and CDR2 YFSETQ. The CDR3 region is CASSLSAGSYNEQFF. In DNA, the CDR3 is TGCGCCAGCAGCTTGAGCGCGGGATCCTACAATGAGCAGTTCTTC.

This clonotype was counted many times. The gene calls are TRBV19 and TRBJ2-7, with D hard to call. The CDR3 consists of 16 residues. V was pared by 7 bases and J by 2 bases, with 21 bases between. Germline V lookup: CDR1 LNHDA, CDR2 SQIVND (reference sequence). In nucleotides, the CDR3 is TGTGCCAGTACCCCGCCGGGCGCAGGTCCTCCCTACGAGCAGTACTTC. Encoded protein: CASTPPGAGPPYEQYF.

This clonotype was seen repeatedly, ten times or more. The chain joins TRBV10-3 to TRBJ2-7, with TRBD1 matching 11 bases. Germline V gene lookup returns CDR1 ENHRY and CDR2 SYGVKD. The CDR3 contains 13 residues. J was trimmed by 2 bases and V by 11 bases; bases with no gene match: 5. The CDR3 region is CASGGQGAYEQYF. The CDR3 DNA is TGTGCCTCAGGGGGACAGGGGGCCTACGAGCAGTACTTC.

This clonotype has a count of ten or more. The gene calls are TRBV5-5 and TRBJ2-1; possible D gene TRBD2, 5 bases. The CDR3 loop spans 15 amino acids. V dropped 0 bases and J dropped 5 bases, with 12 bases sitting between them. The V gene's germline CDR1 is SGHKS and CDR2 YYEKEE (reference sequence). In DNA form, the CDR3 reads TGTGCCAGCAGCTTGGGAGCGGTCACCCACAATGAGCAGTTCTTC. This gives the protein CASSLGAVTHNEQFF. Variable domain in full (rest from reference TRBV5-5 and TRBJ2-1): DAGVTQSPTHLIKTRGQQVTLRCSPISGHKSVSWYQQVLGQGPQFIFQYYEKEERGRGNFPDRFSARQFPNYSSELNVNALLLGDSALYLCASSLGAVTHNEQFFGPGTRLTVL.

This clonotype has a handful of counts. The genes are TRBV12-3 or TRBV12-4 and TRBJ2-1; 9 positions match TRBD2. The CDR3 is 15 amino acids. Unmatched junction bases numbered 5, after V lost 4 bases and J lost 4 bases. The DNA of the CDR3 is TGTGCCAGCAGTTCTAGCGGGACGCGTTACAATGAGCAGTTCTTC. Its translation: CASSSSGTRYNEQFF.

The chain carries TRBV12-3 or TRBV12-4 and TRBJ2-1, with 10 bases identical to TRBD2. The CDR3 runs to 15 residues. After removal of 6 bases from V and 7 bases from J, the junction contained 9 bases not matched to a gene. DNA for the CDR3: TGTGCCAGCAGCCGACTAGCGGGTCATGGGAATGAGCAGTTCTTC. This translates into CASSRLAGHGNEQFF.

J is TRBJ1-1 and V is TRBV18; TRBD1 might be the D (6 bases). The CDR3 loop spans 14 amino acids. Per germline, CDR1 KGHSH and CDR2 LQKENI. The ends were cut back, 1 base at V and 6 bases at J, with 12 bases in the middle. The CDR3 here is CASSPLGAHPEAFF. The CDR3 DNA reads as TGTGCCAGCTCACCACTGGGGGCCCACCCTGAAGCTTTCTTT.